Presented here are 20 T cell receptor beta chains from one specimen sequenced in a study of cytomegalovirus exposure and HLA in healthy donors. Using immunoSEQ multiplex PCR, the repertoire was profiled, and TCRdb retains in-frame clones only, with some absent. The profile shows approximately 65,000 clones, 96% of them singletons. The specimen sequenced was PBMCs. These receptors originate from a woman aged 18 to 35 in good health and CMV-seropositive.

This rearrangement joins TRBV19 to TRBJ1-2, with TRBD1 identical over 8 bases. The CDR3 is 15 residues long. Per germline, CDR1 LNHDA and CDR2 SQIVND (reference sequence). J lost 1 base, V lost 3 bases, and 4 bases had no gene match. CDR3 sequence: CASSILGQGNYGYTF. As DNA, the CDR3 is TGTGCCAGTAGTATCCTTGGACAGGGTAACTATGGCTACACCTTC.

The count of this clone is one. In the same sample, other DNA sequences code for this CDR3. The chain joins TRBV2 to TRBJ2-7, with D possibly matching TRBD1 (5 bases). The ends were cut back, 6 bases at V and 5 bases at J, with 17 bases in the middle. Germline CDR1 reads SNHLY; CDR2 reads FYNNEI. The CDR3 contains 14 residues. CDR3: CASRPPVRAHEQYF. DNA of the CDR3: TGTGCCAGCAGACCCCCGGTCAGGGCCCACGAGCAGTACTTC.

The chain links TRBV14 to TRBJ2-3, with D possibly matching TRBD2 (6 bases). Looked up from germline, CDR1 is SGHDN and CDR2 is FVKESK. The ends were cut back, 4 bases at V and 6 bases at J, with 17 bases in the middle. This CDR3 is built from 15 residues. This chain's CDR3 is CASSLGGSLWDTQYF. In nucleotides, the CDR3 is TGTGCCAGCAGCCTCGGGGGATCCCTCTGGGATACGCAGTATTTT. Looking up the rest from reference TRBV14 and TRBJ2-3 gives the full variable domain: EAGVTQFPSHSVIEKGQTVTLRCDPISGHDNLYWYRRVMGKEIKFLLHFVKESKQDESGMPNNRFLAERTGGTYSTLKVQPAELEDSGVYFCASSLGGSLWDTQYFGPGTRLTVL.

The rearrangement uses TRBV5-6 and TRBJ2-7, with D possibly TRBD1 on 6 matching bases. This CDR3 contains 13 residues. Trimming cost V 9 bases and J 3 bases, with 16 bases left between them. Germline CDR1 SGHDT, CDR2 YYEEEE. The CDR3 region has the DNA TGTGCCACCTCGCGGGCAGGGGTCTACGAGCAGTACTTC. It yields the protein CATSRAGVYEQYF.

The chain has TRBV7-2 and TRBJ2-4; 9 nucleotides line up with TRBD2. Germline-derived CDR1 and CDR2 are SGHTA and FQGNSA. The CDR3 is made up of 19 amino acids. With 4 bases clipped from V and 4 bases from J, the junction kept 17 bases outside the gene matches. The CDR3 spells CASSWGTGELAGFKNIQYF. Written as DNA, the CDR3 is TGTGCCAGCAGCTGGGGGACCGGGGAGCTAGCGGGATTTAAAAACATTCAGTACTTC.

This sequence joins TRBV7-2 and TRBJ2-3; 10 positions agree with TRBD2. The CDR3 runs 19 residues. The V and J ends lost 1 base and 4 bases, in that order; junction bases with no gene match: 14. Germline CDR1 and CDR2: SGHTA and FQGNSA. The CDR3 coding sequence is TGTGCCAGCAGCTTAGATCCCCTCCTAGCGGGGGACTCCGCAGATACGCAGTATTTT. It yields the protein CASSLDPLLAGDSADTQYF.

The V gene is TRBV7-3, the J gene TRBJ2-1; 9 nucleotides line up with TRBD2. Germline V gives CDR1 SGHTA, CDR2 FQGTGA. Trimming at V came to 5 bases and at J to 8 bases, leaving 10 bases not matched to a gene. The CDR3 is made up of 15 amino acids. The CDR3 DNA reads TGTGCCAGCAGCCAAGAGGGACTAGCTCGCGATGAGCAGTTCTTC. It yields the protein CASSQEGLARDEQFF.

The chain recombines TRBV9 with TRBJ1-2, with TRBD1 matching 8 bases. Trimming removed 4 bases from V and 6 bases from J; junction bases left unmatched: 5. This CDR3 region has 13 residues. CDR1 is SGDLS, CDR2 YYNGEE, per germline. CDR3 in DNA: TGTGCCAGCAGCCTGACAGGGGTAGATGGCTACACCTTC. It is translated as CASSLTGVDGYTF.

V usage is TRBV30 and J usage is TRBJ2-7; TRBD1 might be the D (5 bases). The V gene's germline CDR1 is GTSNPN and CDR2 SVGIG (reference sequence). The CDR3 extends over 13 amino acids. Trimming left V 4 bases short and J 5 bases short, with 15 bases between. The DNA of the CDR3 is TGTGCCTGGATTATCGGGCAGGGCCACGAGCAGTACTTC. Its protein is CAWIIGQGHEQYF.

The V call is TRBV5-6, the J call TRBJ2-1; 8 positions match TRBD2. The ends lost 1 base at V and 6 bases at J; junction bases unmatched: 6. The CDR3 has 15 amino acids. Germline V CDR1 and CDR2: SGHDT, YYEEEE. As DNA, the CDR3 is TGTGCCAGCAGCTTGTCCCCCCTAGCGGGCAATGAGCAGTTCTTC. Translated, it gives CASSLSPLAGNEQFF.

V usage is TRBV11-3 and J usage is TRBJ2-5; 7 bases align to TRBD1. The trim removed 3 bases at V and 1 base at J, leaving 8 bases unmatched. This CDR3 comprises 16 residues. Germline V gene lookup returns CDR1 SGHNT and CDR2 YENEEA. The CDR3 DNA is TGTGCCAGCAGCTTCCGGACAGGTTCGGGCCAAGAGACCCAGTACTTC. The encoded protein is CASSFRTGSGQETQYF.

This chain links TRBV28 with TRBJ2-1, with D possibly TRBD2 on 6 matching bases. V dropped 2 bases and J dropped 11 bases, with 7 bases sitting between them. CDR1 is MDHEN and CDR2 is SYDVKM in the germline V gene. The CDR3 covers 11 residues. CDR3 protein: CASSLGGKQFF. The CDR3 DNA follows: TGTGCCAGCAGTTTAGGGGGGAAGCAGTTCTTC.

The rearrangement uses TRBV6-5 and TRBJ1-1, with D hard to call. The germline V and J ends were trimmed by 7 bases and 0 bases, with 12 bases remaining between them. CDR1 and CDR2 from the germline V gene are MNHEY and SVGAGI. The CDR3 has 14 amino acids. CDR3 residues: CASTMAGVNTEAFF. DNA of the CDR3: TGTGCCAGCACGATGGCAGGCGTGAACACTGAAGCTTTCTTT.

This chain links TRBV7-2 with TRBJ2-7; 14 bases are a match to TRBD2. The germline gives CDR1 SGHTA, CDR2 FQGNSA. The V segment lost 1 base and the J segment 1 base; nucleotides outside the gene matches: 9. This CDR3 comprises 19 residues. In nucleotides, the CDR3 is TGTGCCAGCAGCTTAGGGCTTTGGGGACTAGCGGGAGAGTCCTACGAGCAGTACTTC. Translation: CASSLGLWGLAGESYEQYF.

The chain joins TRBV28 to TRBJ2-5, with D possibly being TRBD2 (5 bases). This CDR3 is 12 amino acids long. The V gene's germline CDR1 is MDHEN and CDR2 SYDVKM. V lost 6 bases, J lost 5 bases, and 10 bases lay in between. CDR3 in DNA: TGTGCCAGCAGCCAAAAGCGGGAGACCCAGTACTTC. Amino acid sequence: CASSQKRETQYF.

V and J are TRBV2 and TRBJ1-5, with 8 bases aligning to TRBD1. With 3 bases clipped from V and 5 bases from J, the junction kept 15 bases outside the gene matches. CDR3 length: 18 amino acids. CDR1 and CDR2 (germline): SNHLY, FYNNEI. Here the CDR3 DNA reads TGTGCCAGCAGTGATTTTGGGTCTGGGGACAGGCCAGATCAGCCCCAGCATTTT. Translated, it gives CASSDFGSGDRPDQPQHF.

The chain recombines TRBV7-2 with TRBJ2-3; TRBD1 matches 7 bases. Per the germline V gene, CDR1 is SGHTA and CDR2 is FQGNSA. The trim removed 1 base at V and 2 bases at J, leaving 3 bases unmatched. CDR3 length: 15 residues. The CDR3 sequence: CASSLVGQITDTQYF. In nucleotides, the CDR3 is TGTGCCAGCAGCTTAGTGGGACAGATCACAGATACGCAGTATTTT.

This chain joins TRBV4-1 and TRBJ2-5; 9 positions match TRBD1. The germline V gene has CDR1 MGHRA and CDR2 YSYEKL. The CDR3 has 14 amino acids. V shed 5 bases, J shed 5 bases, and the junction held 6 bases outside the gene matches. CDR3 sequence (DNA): TGCGCCAGCAGCGACAGGGGGTGGGGGGAGACCCAGTACTTC. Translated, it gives CASSDRGWGETQYF.

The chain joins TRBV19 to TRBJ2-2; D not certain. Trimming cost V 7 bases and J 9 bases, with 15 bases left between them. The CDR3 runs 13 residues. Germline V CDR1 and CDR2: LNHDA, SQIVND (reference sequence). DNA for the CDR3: TGTGCCAGTACCAGGCTGGGTATGCGGGAGCTGTTTTTT. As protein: CASTRLGMRELFF.

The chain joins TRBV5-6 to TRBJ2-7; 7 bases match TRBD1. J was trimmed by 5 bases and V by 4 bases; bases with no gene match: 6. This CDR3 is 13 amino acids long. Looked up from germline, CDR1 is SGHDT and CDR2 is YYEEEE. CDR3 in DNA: TGTGCCAGCAGCCCAGGGGGAAGGAACGAGCAGTACTTC. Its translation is CASSPGGRNEQYF.